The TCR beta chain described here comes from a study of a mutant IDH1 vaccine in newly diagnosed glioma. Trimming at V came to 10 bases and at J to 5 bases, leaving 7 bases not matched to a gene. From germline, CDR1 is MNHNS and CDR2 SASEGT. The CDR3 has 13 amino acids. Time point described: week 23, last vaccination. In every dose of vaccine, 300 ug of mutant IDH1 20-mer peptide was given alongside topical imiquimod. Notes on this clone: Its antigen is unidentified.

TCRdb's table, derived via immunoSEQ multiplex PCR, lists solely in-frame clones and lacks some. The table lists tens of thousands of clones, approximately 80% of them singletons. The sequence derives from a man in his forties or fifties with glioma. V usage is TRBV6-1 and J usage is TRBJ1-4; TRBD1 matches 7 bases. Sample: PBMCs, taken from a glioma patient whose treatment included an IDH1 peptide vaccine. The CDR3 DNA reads TGTGCCACCAGGGGGGGCCGGAATGAAAAACTGTTTTTT. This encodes CATRGGRNEKLFF.